This entry features one T cell receptor (beta chain) sequence. Its antigen is not identified. Libraries were prepared by immunoSEQ multiplex PCR; TCRdb keeps only in-frame clonotypes and omits some of them. Of some 1.4 million clones in the sample, more than 95% are singletons; the top ten hold about 1%. Trimming stripped 4 bases from V and 0 bases from J, with 14 bases between. CDR3 length: 16 residues. The germline V gene has CDR1 SGHNT and CDR2 YYREEE (reference sequence). This entry belongs to a study of shared clonotypes between healthy human individuals. Study information: Contributing individuals were a couple of females and a few males aged 18 to 49. Study-level points and caveats: Tissues were not sampled, only blood, and their repertoires likely differ.

This sequence was found in a man between 25 and 39 years old in good health. Sample: naive CD4+ T cells sorted from blood. The subset was: CD45RA+ positively selected. The chain employs TRBV5-4 and TRBJ2-1; the D gene is possibly TRBD2 (5 bases). CDR3 region: CASSGVRGSSYNEQFF. Written as DNA, the CDR3 is TGTGCCAGCAGCGGCGTCCGGGGAAGCTCCTACAATGAGCAGTTCTTC.